The rows below give T cell receptor beta chains drawn from one sample of a study of T cells expressing NK-cell markers. TCRdb reprocessed the 5' RACE reads, with one entry per CDR3 protein and no DNA. This table holds 400,000 or so distinct CDR3 sequences. Sequencing used blood T cells: a sorted CD56 or NKG2C T cell subset, CD4+ or CD8+ T cells, or bulk PBMC T cells (not recorded which). The origin of the receptors is a woman aged 45-65 years in good health. The CDR3 runs from the conserved cysteine through the conserved F or W. Each record gives: V gene, CDR3 length, J gene, CDR3 protein.

>TRBV3-1|15|TRBJ1-4
CASSPYPRGDEKLFF
>TRBV12-3/TRBV12-4|14|TRBJ1-3
CASRTVGLWNTIYF
>TRBV10-3|15|TRBJ2-7
CAIRRSGKPSYEQYF
>TRBV12-3/TRBV12-4|17|TRBJ1-1
CASSPITPGPEGTEAFF
>TRBV29-1|13|TRBJ2-2
CSGGTGGSGELFF
>TRBV5-1|15|TRBJ2-7
CASSFREGRRYEQYF
>TRBV9|16|TRBJ2-1
CASSDPLGLAGEALFF
>TRBV5-1|16|TRBJ2-2
CASSPGTGWLSGELFF
>TRBV5-1|14|TRBJ2-7
CASRTGDRAYEQYF
>TRBV15|16|TRBJ2-1
CATSRARLAGAGEQFF
>TRBV20-1|15|TRBJ2-7
CSARSPTGVGLAQYF
>TRBV20-1|15|TRBJ2-2
CSALLWGGNAGELFF
>TRBV20-1|16|TRBJ2-1
CSAQADAPGTRNEQFF
>TRBV11-3|17|TRBJ2-1
CASSLWVGGVTYNEQFF
>TRBV19|14|TRBJ2-7
CASSSTGLATEQYF
>TRBV13|14|TRBJ2-5
CASSPEREKETQYF
>TRBV5-5|14|TRBJ2-7
CASSSHSGVPEQYF
>TRBV6-5|14|TRBJ2-7
CASSPGQGATEQYF
>TRBV6-1|17|TRBJ2-3
CASSVLMAGPNTDTQYF
>TRBV4-1|15|TRBJ2-3
CASSSTGGLADTQYF
>TRBV2|15|TRBJ2-5
CASSEVAGGSATQYF
>TRBV18|15|TRBJ2-5
CASSPTLQGQETQYF
>TRBV20-1|13|TRBJ2-1
CSASPTANNEQFF
>TRBV2|11|TRBJ2-5
CASDRRETQYF
>TRBV7-8|14|TRBJ2-1
CASSVQGSRNEQFF
>TRBV5-1|14|TRBJ1-4
CASGPGQRNEKLFF
>TRBV6-2/TRBV6-3|19|TRBJ2-2
CASSSLVAGGPFVTGELFF
>TRBV5-1|15|TRBJ2-1
CASSAASGSYNEQFF
>TRBV20-1|17|TRBJ2-3
CSARTSTLRGRTDTQYF
>TRBV11-3|11|TRBJ1-3
CASGKENTIYF
>TRBV28|11|TRBJ2-7
CASSSTRGEYF
>TRBV7-9|15|TRBJ1-2
CASSPDRTGFYGYTF
>TRBV7-9|16|TRBJ2-3
CASSSEGLPGTDTQYF
>TRBV27|17|TRBJ2-1
CASSLWGLAGVGNEQFF
>TRBV29-1|12|TRBJ2-5
CSVVAKRETQYF
>TRBV10-3|14|TRBJ2-2
CATNPSGRIGELFF
>TRBV20-1|13|TRBJ2-4
CSVTQGVRDIQYF
>TRBV7-9|14|TRBJ1-4
CASSLGVVEEKLFF
>TRBV6-6|14|TRBJ1-1
CASGTARKNTEAFF
>TRBV10-2|17|TRBJ1-1
CASSDYLLGRRNTEAFF
>TRBV12-3/TRBV12-4|15|TRBJ2-3
CASSPPPGQPDTQYF
>TRBV5-8|13|TRBJ2-2
CASSFIYDRELFF
>TRBV19|14|TRBJ2-1
CASSSSNIPNEQFF
>TRBV6-1|14|TRBJ2-2
CASRRDTSTGELFF
>TRBV20-1|15|TRBJ2-7
CSARDPMLTNYEQYF
>TRBV27|16|TRBJ2-5
CASSFRGWVAQETQYF
>TRBV19|13|TRBJ1-6
CASSNLGISPLHF
>TRBV12-3/TRBV12-4|12|TRBJ2-7
CASSSRYREQYF
>TRBV20-1|14|TRBJ2-4
CSALGTGGADIQYF
>TRBV29-1|13|TRBJ2-7
CSVLVGSSYEQYF
>TRBV27|11|TRBJ2-1
CAARAYNEQFF
>TRBV7-8|15|TRBJ2-1
CASSSSGGVGNEQFF
>TRBV5-1|14|TRBJ2-3
CASAGSGSTDTQYF
>TRBV12-3/TRBV12-4|16|TRBJ1-2
CASSFLIRGAFGGYTF
>TRBV7-8|15|TRBJ2-1
CASRAGVDSYNEQFF
>TRBV20-1|13|TRBJ2-5
CSSAGGLKETQYF
>TRBV21-1|17|TRBJ2-5
CASSKVGGLADQETQYF
>TRBV4-1|14|TRBJ1-2
CASSQVATNYGYTF
>TRBV12-3/TRBV12-4|14|TRBJ2-1
CASSLQGSYNEQFF